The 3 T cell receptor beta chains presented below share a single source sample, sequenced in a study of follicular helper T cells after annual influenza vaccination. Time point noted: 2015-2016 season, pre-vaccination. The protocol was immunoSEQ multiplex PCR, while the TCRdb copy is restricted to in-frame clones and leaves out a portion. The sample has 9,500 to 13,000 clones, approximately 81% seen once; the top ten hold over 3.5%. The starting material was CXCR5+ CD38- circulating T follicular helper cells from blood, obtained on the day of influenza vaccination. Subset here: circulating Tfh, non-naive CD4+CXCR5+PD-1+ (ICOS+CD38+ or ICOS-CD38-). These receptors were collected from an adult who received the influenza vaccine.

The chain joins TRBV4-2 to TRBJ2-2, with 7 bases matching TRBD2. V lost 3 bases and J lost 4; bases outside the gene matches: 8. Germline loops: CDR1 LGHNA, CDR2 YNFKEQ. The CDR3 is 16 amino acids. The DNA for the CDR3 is TGTGCCAGCAGCCAGATTGGGGGAGGGGCCACCGGGGAGCTGTTTTTT. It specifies CASSQIGGGATGELFF.

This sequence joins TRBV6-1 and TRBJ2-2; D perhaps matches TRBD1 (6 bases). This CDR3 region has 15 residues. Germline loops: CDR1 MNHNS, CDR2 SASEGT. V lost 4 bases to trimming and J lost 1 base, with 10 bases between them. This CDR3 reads CASSVGQWNTGELFF. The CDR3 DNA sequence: TGTGCCAGCAGTGTCGGACAGTGGAACACCGGGGAGCTGTTTTTT.

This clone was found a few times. The CDR3: CASKSLSGGSYEQYF. In nucleotides, the CDR3 is TGTGCCAGCAAGTCACTTAGCGGGGGATCCTACGAGCAGTACTTC. The rearrangement joins TRBV27 to TRBJ2-7; 9 bases map to TRBD2. The CDR3 runs 15 residues. The J segment lost 1 base and the V segment lost 7 bases, leaving 8 bases of the junction unmatched. Germline assignment: CDR1 MNHEY and CDR2 SMNVEV (reference sequence).